The entry below gives a single TCR beta chain sequence along with its context. Its antigen is not identified. This CDR3 comprises 13 residues. The data were obtained in a study of CXCR3-negative and CXCR3-positive naive CD8 T cells. Regarding the study as a whole: Memory cells differed in TRBV-TRBJ usage, but naive CXCR3-negative and CXCR3-positive cells had similar usage.

5' RACE that incorporated UMI labels was used to prepare the TRB cDNA libraries. After re-calling the 5' RACE reads, TCRdb lists one entry per CDR3 protein, DNA absent. The table counts about 26,000 distinct CDR3 sequences; 2.8% lies in the top ten. The genes are TRBV12-3 or TRBV12-4 and TRBJ2-7; TCRdb returns TRBD1, unconfirmable since there is no DNA. Sequencing was done on a sample of naive CXCR3- CD8+ T cells from blood. The subset here: CD45RO-CCR7+CD27+CD95- naive CD8+ T cells lacking CXCR3 (TNR3-). This clonotype was obtained from a human donor in good health. Some clones in this sample may be carry-over from other donors' samples. CDR3 amino acids: CASSPGALHEQYF.